This T cell receptor (beta chain) was captured in a study of OX40 agonist ivuxolimab in advanced cancers. Method: immunoSEQ multiplex PCR; TCRdb's copy keeps in-frame clones and lacks some. The data show about 71,000 clones, 86% seen once. This sequence originates from an adult with an advanced solid tumor such as melanoma, head and neck, liver or kidney cancer. This sample comprised CD4+ or CD8+ T cells sorted from blood, obtained in a trial of the OX40 agonist ivuxolimab.

The DNA for the CDR3 is TGTGCCAGCACCAGTAGCTCTGGGGCCAACGTCCTGACTTTC. It translates to CASTSSSGANVLTF. The rearrangement uses TRBV2 and TRBJ2-6; D call uncertain. V lost 7 bases, J lost 0 bases, and 7 bases lay in between. Germline loops: CDR1 SNHLY, CDR2 FYNNEI. The CDR3 spans 14 residues.